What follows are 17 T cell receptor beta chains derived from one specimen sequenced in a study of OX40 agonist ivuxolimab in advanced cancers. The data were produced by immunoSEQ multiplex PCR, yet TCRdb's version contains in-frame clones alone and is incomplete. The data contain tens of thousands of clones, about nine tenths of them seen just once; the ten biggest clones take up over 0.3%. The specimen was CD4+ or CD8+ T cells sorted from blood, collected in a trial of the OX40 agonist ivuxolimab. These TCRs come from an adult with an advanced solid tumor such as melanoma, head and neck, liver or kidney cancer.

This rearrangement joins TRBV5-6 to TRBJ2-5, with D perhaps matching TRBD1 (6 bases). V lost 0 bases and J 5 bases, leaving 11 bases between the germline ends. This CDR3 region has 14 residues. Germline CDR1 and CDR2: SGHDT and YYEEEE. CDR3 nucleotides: TGTGCCAGCAGCTTGGATGGCAGGGGCGAGACCCAGTACTTC. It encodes CASSLDGRGETQYF.

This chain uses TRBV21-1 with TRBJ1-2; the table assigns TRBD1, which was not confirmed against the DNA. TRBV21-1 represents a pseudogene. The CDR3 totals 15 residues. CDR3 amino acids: CASSKDRTEAYGYTF. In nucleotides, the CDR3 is TGTGCCAGCAGCAAAGATCGGACAGAAGCCTATGGCTACACCTTC.

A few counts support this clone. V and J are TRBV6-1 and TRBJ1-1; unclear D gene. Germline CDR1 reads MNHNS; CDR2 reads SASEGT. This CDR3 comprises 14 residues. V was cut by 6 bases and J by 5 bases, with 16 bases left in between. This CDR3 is CASREQTFGTEAFF. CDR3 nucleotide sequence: TGTGCCAGCAGAGAACAGACCTTCGGGACTGAAGCTTTCTTT.

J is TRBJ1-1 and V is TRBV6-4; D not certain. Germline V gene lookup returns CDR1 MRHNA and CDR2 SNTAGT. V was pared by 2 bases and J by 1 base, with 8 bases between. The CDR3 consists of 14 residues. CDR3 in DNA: TGTGCCAGCAGTGACCACCGGGAGAACACTGAAGCTTTCTTT. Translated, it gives CASSDHRENTEAFF.

The CDR3 region has the DNA TGTGCCAGCAGCTTCAGGAGGGTAGCGGGGGGGAATGAGCAGTTCTTC. It yields the protein CASSFRRVAGGNEQFF. The V and J genes are TRBV7-8 and TRBJ2-1; 11 nucleotides agree with TRBD2. The germline V gene encodes CDR1 SGHVS and CDR2 FQNEAQ. The J segment lost 7 bases and the V segment lost 3 bases, leaving 8 bases of the junction unmatched. The CDR3 totals 16 residues.

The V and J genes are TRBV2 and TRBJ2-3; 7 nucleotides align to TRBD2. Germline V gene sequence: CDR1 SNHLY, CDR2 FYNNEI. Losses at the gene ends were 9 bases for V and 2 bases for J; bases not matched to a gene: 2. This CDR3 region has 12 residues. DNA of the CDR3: TGTGCCAGTCTAGCGGACACAGATACGCAGTATTTT. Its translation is CASLADTDTQYF. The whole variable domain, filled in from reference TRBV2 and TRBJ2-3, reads EPEVTQTPSHQVTQMGQEVILRCVPISNHLYFYWYRQILGQKVEFLVSFYNNEISEKSEIFDDQFSVERPDGSNFTLKIRSTKLEDSAMYFCASLADTDTQYFGPGTRLTVL.

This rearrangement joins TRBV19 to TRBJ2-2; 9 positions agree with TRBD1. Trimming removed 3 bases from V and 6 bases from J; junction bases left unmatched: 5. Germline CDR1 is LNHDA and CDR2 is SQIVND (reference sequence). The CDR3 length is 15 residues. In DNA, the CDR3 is TGTGCCAGTAGTATGGCACAGGGGGCATCCGGGGAGCTGTTTTTT. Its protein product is CASSMAQGASGELFF.

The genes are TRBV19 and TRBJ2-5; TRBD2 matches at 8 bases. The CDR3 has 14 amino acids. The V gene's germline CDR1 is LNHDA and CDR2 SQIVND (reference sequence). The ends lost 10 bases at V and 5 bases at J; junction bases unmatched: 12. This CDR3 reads CATTDGGAGETQYF. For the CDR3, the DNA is TGTGCCACAACGGACGGGGGGGCTGGGGAGACCCAGTACTTC.

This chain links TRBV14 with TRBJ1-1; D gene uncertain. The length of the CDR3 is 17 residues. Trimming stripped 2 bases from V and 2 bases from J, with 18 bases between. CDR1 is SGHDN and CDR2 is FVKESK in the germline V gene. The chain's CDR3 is CASSQTPFGRLNTEAFF. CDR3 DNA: TGTGCCAGCAGCCAAACCCCGTTCGGGAGACTTAACACTGAAGCTTTCTTT. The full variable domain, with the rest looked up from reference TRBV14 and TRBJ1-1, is EAGVTQFPSHSVIEKGQTVTLRCDPISGHDNLYWYRRVMGKEIKFLLHFVKESKQDESGMPNNRFLAERTGGTYSTLKVQPAELEDSGVYFCASSQTPFGRLNTEAFFGQGTRLTVV.

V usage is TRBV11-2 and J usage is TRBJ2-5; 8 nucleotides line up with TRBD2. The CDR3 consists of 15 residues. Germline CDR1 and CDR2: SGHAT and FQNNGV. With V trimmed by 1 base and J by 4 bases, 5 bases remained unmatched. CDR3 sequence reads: CASSLARRGGETQYF. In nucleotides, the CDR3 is TGTGCCAGCAGCTTAGCGCGACGGGGGGGAGAGACCCAGTACTTC.

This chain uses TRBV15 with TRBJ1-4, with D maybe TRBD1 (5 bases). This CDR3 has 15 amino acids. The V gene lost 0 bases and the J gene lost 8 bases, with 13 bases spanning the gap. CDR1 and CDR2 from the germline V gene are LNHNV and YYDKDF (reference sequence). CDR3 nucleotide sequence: TGTGCCACCAGCAGAGATAAGGGGAGGGGCGAAAAACTGTTTTTT. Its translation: CATSRDKGRGEKLFF.

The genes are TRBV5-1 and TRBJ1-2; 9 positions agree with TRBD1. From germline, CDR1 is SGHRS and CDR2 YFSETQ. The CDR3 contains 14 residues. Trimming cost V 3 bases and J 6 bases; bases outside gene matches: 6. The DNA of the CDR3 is TGCGCCAGCAGCTACGGACAGGGGCTTGATGGCTACACCTTC. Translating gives CASSYGQGLDGYTF.

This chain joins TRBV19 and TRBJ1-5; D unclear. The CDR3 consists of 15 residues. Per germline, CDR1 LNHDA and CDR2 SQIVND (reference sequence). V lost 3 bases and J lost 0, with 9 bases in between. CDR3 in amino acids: CASSIGQNSNQPQHF. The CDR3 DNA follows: TGTGCCAGTAGTATCGGGCAGAATAGCAATCAGCCCCAGCATTTT.

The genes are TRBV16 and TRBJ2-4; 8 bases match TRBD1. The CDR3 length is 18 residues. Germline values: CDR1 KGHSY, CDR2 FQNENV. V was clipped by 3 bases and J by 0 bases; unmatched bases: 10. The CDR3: CASSHGPHRGLAKNIQYF. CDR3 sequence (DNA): TGTGCCAGCAGCCATGGGCCGCACAGGGGGTTAGCCAAAAACATTCAGTACTTC.

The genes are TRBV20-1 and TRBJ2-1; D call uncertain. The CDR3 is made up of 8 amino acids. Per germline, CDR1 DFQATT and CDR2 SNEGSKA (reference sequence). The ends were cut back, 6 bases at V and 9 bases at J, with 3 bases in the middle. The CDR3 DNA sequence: TGCAGTGCAACTGAGCAGTTCTTC. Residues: CSATEQFF.

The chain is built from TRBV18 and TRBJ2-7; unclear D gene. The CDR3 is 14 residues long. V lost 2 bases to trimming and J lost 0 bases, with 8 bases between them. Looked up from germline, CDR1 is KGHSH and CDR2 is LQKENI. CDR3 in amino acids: CASSPGQRSYEQYF. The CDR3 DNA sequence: TGTGCCAGCTCACCAGGGCAGCGCTCCTACGAGCAGTACTTC.

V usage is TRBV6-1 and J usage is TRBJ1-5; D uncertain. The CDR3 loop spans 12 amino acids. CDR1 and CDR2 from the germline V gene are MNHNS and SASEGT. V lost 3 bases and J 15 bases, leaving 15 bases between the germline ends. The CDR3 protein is CASSEGHAVSHF. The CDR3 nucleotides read TGTGCCAGCAGTGAGGGCCACGCCGTGTCGCATTTT.